This T cell receptor beta chain appears in the sequencing data of a study of PD-1 blockade in classical Hodgkin lymphoma. CDR1 is SNHLY, CDR2 FYNNEI, per germline. Trimming took 4 bases from V and 6 from J, leaving 10 bases between them. The CDR3 consists of 13 residues. Clones were sequenced by immunoSEQ multiplex PCR, and TCRdb holds only the in-frame ones, with some missing. The repertoire holds 20,000 to 25,000 clones, 80% seen once, with approximately 7% in the top ten. Time point reported: cycle 4 day 1 (C4D1), after around six weeks of nivolumab. Every patient relapsed after autologous stem cell transplantation, and brentuximab vedotin exposure varied.

This chain connects TRBV2 to TRBJ1-5; the D gene is possibly TRBD1 (5 bases). The sequencing used peripheral blood mononuclear cells (PBMCs), collected before the fourth cycle of nivolumab. This receptor was identified in a human donor with classical Hodgkin lymphoma. The DNA for the CDR3 is TGTGCCAGCAGTGCCGACAGTGGTCAGCCCCAGCATTTT. It encodes CASSADSGQPQHF.